These T cell receptor beta chains were read from a single sample in a study of CD8 T cells in Susac syndrome. TCRdb fed the immunoSEQ multiplex PCR reads into MiXCR, producing one record per CDR3 protein. The data hold 40,000 to 55,000 distinct CDR3 sequences, with roughly 93% observed a single time. Input material: CD8+ T cells from PBMCs. These receptors were taken from a human donor with multiple sclerosis. Each CDR3 is given with its conserved first and last residue. A D gene is named only where the DNA matches it firmly. The size of a clone is reported for some rows only, either as once, few or many, or as a class for expanded clones.

size: once; D: TRBD2; J: TRBJ2-5; V: TRBV20-1; DNA: TGCAGTGCCCGGTGGGACCCCGGGGGGGAGACCCAGTACTTC; CDR3: CSARWDPGGETQYF
size: -; D: -; J: TRBJ2-7; V: TRBV19; DNA: TGTGCCAGTACGGAAAGGGCCCTATCCTACGAGCAGTACTTC; CDR3: CASTERALSYEQYF
size: -; D: -; J: TRBJ2-5; V: TRBV4-3; DNA: TGCGCCAGCAGCCAAGATCGGGTAGGAAAGACCCAGTACTTC; CDR3: CASSQDRVGKTQYF
size: -; D: TRBD2; J: TRBJ2-5; V: TRBV9; DNA: TGTGCCAGCAGCGTAGTGGGGGGGGTTCAAGAGACCCAGTACTTC; CDR3: CASSVVGGVQETQYF
size: -; D: -; J: TRBJ2-7; V: TRBV27; DNA: TGTGCCAGCAGTTTCCCCACGGGCGAGCAGTACTTC; CDR3: CASSFPTGEQYF
size: -; D: -; J: TRBJ1-1; V: TRBV5-4; DNA: TGTGCCAGCAGCCCGGTCGGGCTAGGCACTGAAGCTTTCTTT; CDR3: CASSPVGLGTEAFF
size: -; D: TRBD1; J: TRBJ2-7; V: TRBV29-1; DNA: TGCAGCGTTGGGACAGGGACCTCCTACGAGCAGTACTTC; CDR3: CSVGTGTSYEQYF
size: -; D: TRBD1; J: TRBJ2-4; V: TRBV28; DNA: TGTGCCAGCAGTTCCCCGGACAGGAAAAACATTCAGTACTTC; CDR3: CASSSPDRKNIQYF
size: -; D: -; J: TRBJ1-4; V: TRBV15; DNA: TGTGCCACCAGCAGAGGGAACAGGGAGAATGAAAAACTGTTTTTT; CDR3: CATSRGNRENEKLFF
size: -; D: TRBD2; J: TRBJ2-1; V: TRBV4-3; DNA: TGCGCCAGCAGCCAAGAGGGACTAGCGGGGAGCTCCTACAATGAGCAGTTCTTC; CDR3: CASSQEGLAGSSYNEQFF
size: -; D: -; J: TRBJ2-5; V: TRBV4-2; DNA: TGTGCCAGCAGCCAAGGTCTTCAGGAGTGGTCACAAGAGACCCAGTACTTC; CDR3: CASSQGLQEWSQETQYF
size: -; D: -; J: TRBJ2-6; V: TRBV6-1; DNA: TGTGCCAGCAGTGTTGACAGCTCTGGGGCCAACGTCCTGACTTTC; CDR3: CASSVDSSGANVLTF
size: -; D: TRBD1; J: TRBJ2-1; V: TRBV9; DNA: TGTGCCAGCAGCGATGGGGTCCAGGGGGCCTACAATGAGCAGTTCTTC; CDR3: CASSDGVQGAYNEQFF
size: -; D: TRBD1; J: TRBJ2-3; V: TRBV7-6; DNA: TGTGCCAGCAGCTGCCCCGGGACAGCCTCGCTGGGTACGCAGTATTTT; CDR3: CASSCPGTASLGTQYF
size: -; D: -; J: TRBJ1-2; V: TRBV2; DNA: TGTGCCAGCAGTGAAGAGGAAGTAGGGGACCTCTATGGCTACACCTTC; CDR3: CASSEEEVGDLYGYTF
size: -; D: -; J: TRBJ2-3; V: TRBV5-6; DNA: TGTGCCAGCAGCTTGTCCCGGGACGGGACAGATACGCAGTATTTT; CDR3: CASSLSRDGTDTQYF
size: -; D: -; J: TRBJ2-3; V: TRBV2; DNA: TGTGCCAGCAGTGGGGTATCAGGGACACCCAGGGATACGCAGTATTTT; CDR3: CASSGVSGTPRDTQYF
size: -; D: -; J: TRBJ2-5; V: TRBV12-5; DNA: TGTGCTAGTGGTTTGTCGTGGGAGACCCAGTACTTC; CDR3: CASGLSWETQYF
size: -; D: -; J: TRBJ2-7; V: TRBV28; DNA: TGTGCCAGCAGCTGGGGGCAGACCTACGAGCAGTACTTC; CDR3: CASSWGQTYEQYF
size: few; D: -; J: TRBJ1-2; V: TRBV19; DNA: TGTGCCAGTAGTCCCCGGGACAACTATGGCTACACCTTC; CDR3: CASSPRDNYGYTF
size: -; D: TRBD1; J: TRBJ1-3; V: TRBV6-1; DNA: TGTGCCAGCAGTGGGGGGACAGGGGAAGGCAACACCATATATTTT; CDR3: CASSGGTGEGNTIYF
size: -; D: TRBD1; J: TRBJ1-1; V: TRBV30; DNA: TGTGCCGGCGACAGGGGGAGAGAGAACACTGAAGCTTTCTTT; CDR3: CAGDRGRENTEAFF
size: -; D: TRBD2; J: TRBJ2-5; V: TRBV7-2; DNA: TGTGCCAGCAGCTCCGTGACTAGCGGCCAAGAGACCCAGTACTTC; CDR3: CASSSVTSGQETQYF
size: -; D: -; J: TRBJ2-7; V: TRBV3-1; DNA: TGTGCCAGCAGCCAATATAGGGACGAGCAGTACTTC; CDR3: CASSQYRDEQYF
size: -; D: -; J: TRBJ1-2; V: TRBV11-2; DNA: TGTGCCAGCAGAACCGACGGGTCCCTCTATGGCTACACCTTC; CDR3: CASRTDGSLYGYTF
size: -; D: TRBD1; J: TRBJ2-2; V: TRBV20-1; DNA: TGCAGTGCTAGAGATCAACAGGGGAGCGCGAACACCGGGGAGCTGTTTTTT; CDR3: CSARDQQGSANTGELFF
size: -; D: -; J: TRBJ2-2; V: TRBV5-4; DNA: TGTGCCAGCAGCACCCTCACCGGGGAGCTGTTTTTT; CDR3: CASSTLTGELFF
size: -; D: -; J: TRBJ2-6; V: TRBV5-1; DNA: TGCGCCAGCAGCTCCGACAGTAGCTCTGGGGCCAACGTCCTGACTTTC; CDR3: CASSSDSSSGANVLTF
size: few; D: TRBD1; J: TRBJ2-6; V: TRBV6-1; DNA: TGTGCCAGCAGCAACAGGGGGTCTGGGGCCAACGTCCTGACTTTC; CDR3: CASSNRGSGANVLTF
size: -; D: TRBD1; J: TRBJ1-2; V: TRBV29-1; DNA: TGCAGCGTTATCGACAGGGGTAACGGCTACACCTTC; CDR3: CSVIDRGNGYTF
size: -; D: TRBD2; J: TRBJ2-2; V: TRBV9; DNA: TGTGCCAGCAGCGTAGACGAGGTTTCGGGGGGGCAGGCGCTGTTTTTT; CDR3: CASSVDEVSGGQALFF
size: -; D: -; J: TRBJ2-7; V: TRBV20-1; DNA: TGCAGTGCTAGAGATGGGGCTAGCTCCACCAACGAGCAGTACTTC; CDR3: CSARDGASSTNEQYF
size: -; D: -; J: TRBJ1-5; V: TRBV4-1; DNA: TGCGCCAGCAGCCAGGAAGCACAGGGTAATCAGCCCCAGCATTTT; CDR3: CASSQEAQGNQPQHF
size: -; D: TRBD1; J: TRBJ1-1; V: TRBV7-9; DNA: TGTGCCAGCAGCTTAGAGGGCAGGGGGCGAGAAGCTTTCTTT; CDR3: CASSLEGRGREAFF
size: -; D: TRBD1; J: TRBJ1-6; V: TRBV3-1; DNA: TGTGCCAGCAGCCAGACAGGGGGCTATTCACCCCTCCACTTT; CDR3: CASSQTGGYSPLHF
size: -; D: -; J: TRBJ2-6; V: TRBV2; DNA: TGTGCCAGCAGTGGGAACAAGATCCTGACTTTC; CDR3: CASSGNKILTF
size: -; D: TRBD2; J: TRBJ2-1; V: TRBV6-2/TRBV6-3; DNA: TGTGCCAGCACCGAAGCGGGGTCCTACAATGAGCAGTTCTTC; CDR3: CASTEAGSYNEQFF
size: -; D: -; J: TRBJ1-1; V: TRBV11-2; DNA: TGTGCCAGCAGCCCCATAGGAAGGAGTCTGAACACTGAAGCTTTCTTT; CDR3: CASSPIGRSLNTEAFF
size: -; D: TRBD1; J: TRBJ2-7; V: TRBV7-9; DNA: TGTGCCAGCAGCTCAGGGGGAACCTACGAGCAGTACTTC; CDR3: CASSSGGTYEQYF
size: -; D: -; J: TRBJ1-4; V: TRBV9; DNA: TGTGCCAGCAGCGTAGAACCCGAAAATGAAAAACTGTTTTTT; CDR3: CASSVEPENEKLFF
size: -; D: TRBD2; J: TRBJ2-1; V: TRBV20-1; DNA: TGCAGTGCTAGAGATGAGCGGGGGATTAACAATGAGCAGTTCTTC; CDR3: CSARDERGINNEQFF
size: -; D: TRBD1; J: TRBJ2-3; V: TRBV5-1; DNA: TGCGCCAGCAGAGAAAAGGGGACAGGGACCGGAGATACGCAGTATTTT; CDR3: CASREKGTGTGDTQYF
size: -; D: TRBD1; J: TRBJ1-2; V: TRBV6-2/TRBV6-3; DNA: TGTGCCAGCAGTTATACAGGGGAGATCGATGGCTACACCTTC; CDR3: CASSYTGEIDGYTF
size: -; D: -; J: TRBJ2-7; V: TRBV28; DNA: TGTGCCAGCAGTCTCACCTTACGGGACACTTCCTACGAGCAGTACTTC; CDR3: CASSLTLRDTSYEQYF
size: -; D: TRBD2; J: TRBJ2-3; V: TRBV9; DNA: TGTGCCAGCAGCGTAGCTACTAGCGGGGGGGCGAGAGATACGCAGTATTTT; CDR3: CASSVATSGGARDTQYF
size: -; D: -; J: TRBJ2-2; V: TRBV5-4; DNA: TGTGCCAGCAGCTTGACCCGGACTCTTCAGGGTGGGGAGCTGTTTTTT; CDR3: CASSLTRTLQGGELFF
size: -; D: -; J: TRBJ2-1; V: TRBV4-2; DNA: TGTGCCAGCAGTCCCCCGGGGGACCTTTGGAATGAGCAGTTCTTC; CDR3: CASSPPGDLWNEQFF